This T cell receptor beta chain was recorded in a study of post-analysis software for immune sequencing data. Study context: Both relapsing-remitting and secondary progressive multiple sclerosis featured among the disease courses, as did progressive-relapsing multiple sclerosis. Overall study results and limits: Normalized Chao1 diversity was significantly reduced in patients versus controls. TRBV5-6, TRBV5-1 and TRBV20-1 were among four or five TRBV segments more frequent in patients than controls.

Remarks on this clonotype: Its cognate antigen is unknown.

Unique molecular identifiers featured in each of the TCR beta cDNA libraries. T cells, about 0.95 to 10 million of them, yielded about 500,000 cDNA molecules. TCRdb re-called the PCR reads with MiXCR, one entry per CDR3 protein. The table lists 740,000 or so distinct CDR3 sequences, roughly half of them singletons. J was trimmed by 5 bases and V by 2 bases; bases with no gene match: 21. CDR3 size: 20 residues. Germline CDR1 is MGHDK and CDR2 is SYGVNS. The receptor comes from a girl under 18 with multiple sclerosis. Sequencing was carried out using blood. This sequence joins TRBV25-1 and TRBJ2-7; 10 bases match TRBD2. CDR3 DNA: TGTGCCAGCAGTGAAGGAGCAATCGGACTAGCGGACCCTAGTCGGCACGAGCAGTACTTC. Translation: CASSEGAIGLADPSRHEQYF.